This TCR beta chain was captured in a study of blood T cell repertoires in COVID-19. On the study more broadly: The cDNA or gDNA used as material had been derived from T cells, B-cell-depleted T cells, or PBMCs.

Donors of Cohort 3 who recovered were those that had two negative PCRs, clearance, or symptom resolution. As handled by the study authors: The assay estimated nucleated cells by amplifying reference gene primers. The assay was immunoSEQ multiplex PCR, and TCRdb's table has in-frame clones only and misses some. V and J calls and clone size are as listed in that table; D and trimming were resolved from the DNA. This table has a few hundred thousand clones, roughly 91% appearing once. The receptor's source is a woman aged 18-30 years who had recovered from COVID-19. The sequencing input was PBMCs or T cells enriched from blood (not recorded which).

The CDR3, as DNA: TGTGCCAGCAGCCAAGCCGGGACAGGGGACTCCTACGAGCAGTACTTC. The encoded protein is CASSQAGTGDSYEQYF. The rearrangement joins TRBV3-1 (or the pseudogene TRBV3-2) to TRBJ2-7, with 10 bases that match TRBD1. The CDR3 spans 16 residues. From germline, CDR1 is LGHDT and CDR2 YNNKEL (reference sequence). The J segment lost 0 bases and the V segment lost 1 base, leaving 3 bases of the junction unmatched.